The subject of this entry is one TCR beta chain. This sample is part of a study of cytomegalovirus exposure and HLA in healthy donors. Primers for the PCR totalled 60 Vbeta and 13 Jbeta. The assay was immunoSEQ multiplex PCR, and TCRdb's table has in-frame clones only and misses some. The table for this sample gives about 190,000 clones. Trimming cost V 4 bases and J 2 bases; bases outside gene matches: 7. Per germline, CDR1 LNHDA and CDR2 SQIVND (reference sequence). This CDR3 is 15 amino acids long. J is TRBJ1-2 and V is TRBV19, with 7 bases lining up with TRBD1. Sample: PBMCs. The source of this sequence is a man aged 25-40 years in good health and CMV-seronegative. CDR3 DNA sequence: TGTGCCAGTAGTAGGGACGGGACAGCCAACTATGGCTACACCTTC. Translation gives CASSRDGTANYGYTF.